The 18 T cell receptor beta chains presented below share a single source sample, sequenced in a study of T-cell memory formation after mild COVID-19. MiXCR, applied by TCRdb to the 5' RACE reads, yields one record per CDR3 protein. Altogether about 600,000 distinct CDR3 sequences are present, about 20% being singletons, with the ten largest covering roughly 8.1%. Sequenced: PBMCs or a T cell subset sorted from them (not recorded which). The receptors shown here come from an adult woman who had mild COVID-19 (a few samples of this study predate the infection). Cell type and time point are not known.

V and J are TRBV19 and TRBJ1-1; D uncertain. This CDR3 has 11 residues. V was pared by 5 bases and J by 7 bases, with 8 bases between. Germline V gene lookup returns CDR1 LNHDA and CDR2 SQIVND (reference sequence). The CDR3 reads CASSLLSEAFF. The DNA for the CDR3 is TGTGCCAGTAGTCTTCTCAGTGAAGCTTTCTTT.

This clonotype was recorded a few times. The chain couples TRBV20-1 to TRBJ2-7, with D hard to call. Per germline, CDR1 DFQATT and CDR2 SNEGSKA (reference sequence). The CDR3 spans 13 residues. V dropped 3 bases and J dropped 0 bases, with 9 bases sitting between them. The CDR3 DNA is TGCAGTGCTAGCCTATTGAGCTCCTACGAGCAGTACTTC. This gives the protein CSASLLSSYEQYF.

This clonotype has more than one count but fewer than ten. The chain combines TRBV9 with TRBJ2-1; TRBD2 matches 9 bases. Trimming took 3 bases from V and 6 from J; bases not matched to a gene: 10. Germline loops: CDR1 SGDLS, CDR2 YYNGEE. The CDR3 is 16 amino acids. DNA for the CDR3: TGTGCCAGCAGCGGACTCAGCGGGGGGCTTTCCAATGAGCAGTTCTTC. This codes for CASSGLSGGLSNEQFF.

A few counts support this clonotype. This sequence joins TRBV6-6 and TRBJ2-5, with D perhaps matching TRBD2 (5 bases). CDR1 MNHNY and CDR2 SVGAGI come from the germline V gene (reference sequence). With 6 bases removed from V and 5 bases from J, the gap between germline ends came to 19 bases. This CDR3 has 15 residues. The CDR3 DNA is TGTGCCAGCAGCCCCGACTACACCGGGCAGGAGACCCAGTACTTC. It translates to CASSPDYTGQETQYF.

There are a few counts of this clonotype. The chain joins TRBV20-1 to TRBJ2-3; 7 bases are a match to TRBD1. The V gene's germline CDR1 is DFQATT and CDR2 SNEGSKA (reference sequence). The V gene end was trimmed by 3 bases and the J gene end by 1 base; junction bases not matched to a gene: 4. The CDR3 is 14 amino acids. The CDR3 region has the DNA TGCAGTGCTAGCCGAGACAGGGGCACAGATACGCAGTATTTT. Protein sequence: CSASRDRGTDTQYF.

The gene calls are TRBV20-1 and TRBJ2-7; 7 bases are shared with TRBD1. Germline assignment: CDR1 DFQATT and CDR2 SNEGSKA (reference sequence). Trimming took 4 bases from V and 5 from J; bases not matched to a gene: 11. The CDR3 has 14 residues. The CDR3 sequence: CSATPKTGSHEQYF. For the CDR3, the DNA is TGCAGTGCTACCCCCAAGACAGGGTCTCACGAGCAGTACTTC.

The chain recombines TRBV4-3 with TRBJ1-1, with unresolved D. The V gene lost 0 bases and the J gene lost 5 bases, with 16 bases spanning the gap. The CDR3 has 16 residues. The germline gives CDR1 LGHNA, CDR2 YSLEER. CDR3 DNA: TGCGCCAGCAGCCAAGATGTGTCAGGTTTGTGGACTGAAGCTTTCTTT. It encodes CASSQDVSGLWTEAFF.

This chain joins TRBV3-1 and TRBJ2-7, with 10 positions matching TRBD1. This CDR3 region has 14 residues. V gave up 4 bases and J gave up 5 bases; unmatched junction bases: 5. The germline gives CDR1 LGHDT, CDR2 YNNKEL (reference sequence). The DNA of the CDR3 is TGTGCCAGCAGCCTGGGACAGGGGAACAACGAGCAGTACTTC. Translated, it gives CASSLGQGNNEQYF.

The gene calls are TRBV7-3 and TRBJ1-1, with D unresolved. CDR3 length equals 13 residues. CDR1 and CDR2 from the germline V gene are SGHTA and FQGTGA. Trimming removed 5 bases at V and 4 bases at J, with 11 bases between. DNA of the CDR3: TGTGCCAGCAGCCTCGACGGAGCCACTGAAGCTTTCTTT. Translating it yields CASSLDGATEAFF. Using reference TRBV7-3 and TRBJ1-1 for the parts outside the CDR3, the full variable domain is GAGVSQTPSNKVTEKGKYVELRCDPISGHTALYWYRQSLGQGPEFLIYFQGTGAADDSGLPNDRFFAVRPEGSVSTLKIQRTERGDSAVYLCASSLDGATEAFFGQGTRLTVV.

This clonotype was seen a few times. The chain links TRBV7-9 to TRBJ2-2, with D unclear. From germline, CDR1 is SEHNR and CDR2 FQNEAQ (reference sequence). V lost 3 bases to trimming and J lost 7 bases, with 24 bases between them. The length of the CDR3 is 18 residues. CDR3 nucleotide sequence: TGTGCCAGCAGCTTGACCCCTACGGTGGCCCGGCCTAGCGGGGAGCTGTTTTTT. It codes for CASSLTPTVARPSGELFF.

The chain links TRBV14 to TRBJ2-7; D possibly matches TRBD1 or TRBD2 (5 bases each). Trimming took off 1 base at V and 0 bases at J, with 13 bases between the two ends. This CDR3 has 16 residues. Germline V gene lookup returns CDR1 SGHDN and CDR2 FVKESK. For the CDR3, the DNA is TGTGCCAGCAGCCAAGCCTCGGGACCGAGCTCCTACGAGCAGTACTTC. It is translated as CASSQASGPSSYEQYF.

The gene calls are TRBV5-4 and TRBJ2-7, with 9 bases matching TRBD2. V was pared by 4 bases and J by 9 bases, with 5 bases of the junction left unmatched. Germline lookup yields CDR1 SGHNT and CDR2 YYREEE (reference sequence). The CDR3 has 12 amino acids. The chain's CDR3 is CASSRGGAGQYF. CDR3 coding DNA: TGTGCCAGCAGCCGCGGGGGGGCGGGGCAGTACTTC.

J is TRBJ1-6 and V is TRBV3-1; D is perhaps TRBD1 (6 bases). The germline CDR1 and CDR2 sequences are LGHDT and YNNKEL (reference sequence). V was clipped by 3 bases and J by 5 bases, with 8 bases between them. This CDR3 has 14 residues. The CDR3 DNA follows: TGTGCCAGCAGCCAGAGACAGGATAATTCACCCCTCCACTTT. Protein: CASSQRQDNSPLHF.

The chain couples TRBV9 to TRBJ2-1; 7 bases line up with TRBD1. The CDR3 runs to 15 residues. CDR1 and CDR2 from the germline V gene are SGDLS and YYNGEE. The trim removed 0 bases at V and 7 bases at J, leaving 7 bases unmatched. CDR3 nucleotides: TGTGCCAGCAGCGTAGAAGGGGGCTCGGTAAATGAGCAGTTCTTC. It translates to CASSVEGGSVNEQFF.

This clonotype was observed a single time. The chain employs TRBV5-1 and TRBJ1-2; 9 bases match TRBD1. Germline values: CDR1 SGHRS, CDR2 YFSETQ. V was clipped by 3 bases and J by 5 bases; unmatched bases: 8. There are 15 residues in the CDR3. This CDR3 is CASSWGGQGSYGYTF. In nucleotides, the CDR3 is TGCGCCAGCAGCTGGGGCGGACAGGGGTCGTATGGCTACACCTTC.

CDR3 amino acids: CASSPLLQNLEQYF. Written as DNA, the CDR3 is TGCGCCAGCAGCCCCTTACTCCAAAACCTCGAGCAGTACTTC. V and J are TRBV4-1 and TRBJ2-7; D is uncertain. Trimming left V 4 bases short and J 6 bases short, with 16 bases between. This CDR3 is 14 amino acids long. Germline CDR1 and CDR2: MGHRA and YSYEKL.

The rearrangement joins TRBV30 to TRBJ2-3, with D tentatively TRBD1 (6 bases). Germline loops: CDR1 GTSNPN, CDR2 SVGIG (reference sequence). V lost 2 bases and J 1 base, leaving 10 bases between the germline ends. This CDR3 spans 14 amino acids. The CDR3 spells CAWSPGVGTDTQYF. CDR3 DNA sequence: TGTGCCTGGAGTCCAGGGGTGGGCACAGATACGCAGTATTTT. Filled out from reference TRBV30 and TRBJ2-3, the complete variable domain reads SQTIHQWPATLVQPVGSPLSLECTVEGTSNPNLYWYRQAAGRGLQLLFYSVGIGQISSEVPQNLSASRPQDRQFILSSKKLLLSDSGFYLCAWSPGVGTDTQYFGPGTRLTVL.

This clonotype was observed a handful of times. The V gene is TRBV20-1, the J gene TRBJ2-3, with 7 positions matching TRBD2. The CDR3 runs 15 residues. The germline CDR1 and CDR2 sequences are DFQATT and SNEGSKA (reference sequence). Unmatched junction bases numbered 11, after V lost 3 bases and J lost 5 bases. The CDR3 is CSARPHGGGRDTQYF. The CDR3 region has the DNA TGCAGTGCTAGGCCCCATGGGGGGGGTAGAGATACGCAGTATTTT.